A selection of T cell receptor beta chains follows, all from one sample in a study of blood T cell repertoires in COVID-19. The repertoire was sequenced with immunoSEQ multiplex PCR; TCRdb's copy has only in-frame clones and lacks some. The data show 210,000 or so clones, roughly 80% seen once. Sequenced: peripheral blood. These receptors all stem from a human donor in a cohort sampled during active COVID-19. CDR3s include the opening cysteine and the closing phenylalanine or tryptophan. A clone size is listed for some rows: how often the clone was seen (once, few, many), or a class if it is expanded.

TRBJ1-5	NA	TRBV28	CASTTRGSEPQHF
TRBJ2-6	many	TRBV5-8	CASSLGLAEASGANVLTF
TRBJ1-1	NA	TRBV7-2	CVSSSTGVTEAFF
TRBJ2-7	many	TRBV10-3	CAISESFLYSSYEQYF
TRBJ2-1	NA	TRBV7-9	CASSTGSSYNEQFF
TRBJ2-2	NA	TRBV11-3	CASSLVYRAGTGELFF
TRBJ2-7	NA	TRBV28	CASSLFPGEQYF
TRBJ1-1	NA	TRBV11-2	CASSVRGSGNTEAFF
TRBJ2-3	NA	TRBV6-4	CASSDGGARTDTQYF
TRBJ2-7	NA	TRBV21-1	CASSKEEASGSYEQYF
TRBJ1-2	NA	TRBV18	CASSGADYGYTF
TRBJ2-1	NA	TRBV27	CASSLVAGFSYNEQFF
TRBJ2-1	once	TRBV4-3	CASGTGARNNNEQFF
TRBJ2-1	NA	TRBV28	CASSPGGSYNEQFF
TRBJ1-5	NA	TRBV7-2	CASSFRQGQGQPQHF
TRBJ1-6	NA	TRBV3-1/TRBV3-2	CASSLRTGGYNSPLHF
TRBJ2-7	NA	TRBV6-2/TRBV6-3	CASSRPQNSYEQYF
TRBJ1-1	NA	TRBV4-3	CASSQAPTGGTEAFF
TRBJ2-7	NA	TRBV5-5	CASSYLAGGRYEQYF
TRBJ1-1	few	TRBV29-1	CSVKLSPNTGTEAFF
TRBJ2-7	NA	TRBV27	CASSFRDRDEQYF
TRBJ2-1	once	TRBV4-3	CASSQVVTAGNEQFF
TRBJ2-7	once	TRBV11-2	CASSLIGTSGGRSSYEQYF
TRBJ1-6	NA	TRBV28	CASSLVRVTYNSPLHF
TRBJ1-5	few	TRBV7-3	CASSLSGANQPQHF
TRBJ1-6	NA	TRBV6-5	CASKIEGQKNSPLHF
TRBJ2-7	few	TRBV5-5	CASSSRARGYEQYF
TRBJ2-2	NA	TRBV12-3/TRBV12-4	CASSSHGTGELFF
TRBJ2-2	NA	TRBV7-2	CASRPGGARTGELFF
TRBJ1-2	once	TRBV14	CASSQQGARNGYTF
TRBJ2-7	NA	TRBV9	CASSVGLSGSASYEQYF
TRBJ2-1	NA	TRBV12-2	CASRLVWRTVRLDNEQFF
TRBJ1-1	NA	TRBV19	CASSPGSSNTEAFF
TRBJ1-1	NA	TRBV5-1	CASSLDVPGTEAFF
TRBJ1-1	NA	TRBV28	CASSFGTATEAFF
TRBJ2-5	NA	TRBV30	CAWSVLGRLDVETQYF
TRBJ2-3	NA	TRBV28	CASRRGPPSTDTQYF
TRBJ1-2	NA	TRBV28	CASSRQGLLNYGYTF
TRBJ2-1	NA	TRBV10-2	CASRGLAGDYNEQFF
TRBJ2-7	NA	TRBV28	CASSFNRGIVDEQYF
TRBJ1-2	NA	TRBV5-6	CASSLSSGGIYGYTF
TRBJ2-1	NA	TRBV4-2	CASASGRTYNEQFF
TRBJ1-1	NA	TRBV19	CASSIGRTEAFF
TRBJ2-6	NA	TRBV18	CASSQGLLSSGANVLTF